The 18 T cell receptor beta chains below all came from one sample that was sequenced in a study of post-analysis software for immune sequencing data (dated by TCRdb to the mid-2010s). The paper as a whole reports these results and caveats: Patients showed significantly higher frequencies than controls for 4 or 5 TRBV segments, among them TRBV5-6, TRBV5-1 and TRBV20-1.

The library came from PCR. TCRdb shows the sequencer as Illumina HiSeq 2500. Unique molecular identifiers were incorporated into TCR beta cDNA libraries to reduce PCR and sequencing biases. TCRdb trimmed the raw reads at Q25, called clones with MiXCR and kept productive beta chains. Rows with a matching CDR3 protein are joined into one entry that keeps the most common DNA and genes. This sample holds a few hundred thousand distinct CDR3 sequences; around 33% were observed only once. The top ten constitute roughly 12% of the sample. Antigens of these TCRs are unknown. The sample taken for sequencing was blood. These receptors all come from a girl between 5 and 17 years old with multiple sclerosis.

This rearrangement joins TRBV18 to TRBJ1-1; 10 bases fit TRBD1. With V trimmed by 6 bases and J by 7 bases, 5 bases remained unmatched. CDR1 KGHSH and CDR2 LQKENI come from the germline V gene. There are 13 residues in the CDR3. The CDR3 spells CASSTGGYGEAFF. CDR3 in DNA: TGTGCCAGCTCGACAGGGGGCTATGGTGAAGCTTTCTTT.

This clonotype was detected only a few times. The chain recombines TRBV6-5 with TRBJ2-7, with 7 bases aligning to TRBD1. V lost 6 bases, J lost 8 bases, and 10 bases stayed unmatched. This CDR3 has 13 residues. Looked up from germline, CDR1 is MNHEY and CDR2 is SVGAGI. The CDR3 here is CASSFGQANQQYF. CDR3 coding DNA: TGTGCCAGCAGCTTTGGACAGGCTAACCAGCAGTACTTC.

This clonotype was counted between two and nine times. The V gene is TRBV7-7, the J gene TRBJ2-2, with D perhaps being TRBD1 or TRBD2 (6 bases each). This CDR3 region has 13 residues. Germline assignment: CDR1 SSHAT and CDR2 FNYEAQ (reference sequence). The CDR3 loop reads CADGGPNTGELFF. Here the CDR3 DNA reads TGTGCAGACGGGGGCCCGAACACCGGGGAGCTGTTTTTT. The variable domain in full, completed from reference TRBV7-7 and TRBJ2-2, reads GAGVSQSPRYKVTKRGQDVTLRCDPISSHATLYWYQQALGQGPEFLTYFNYEAQPDKSGLPSDRFSAERPEGSISTLTIQRTEQRDSAMYRCADGGPNTGELFFGEGSRLTVL.

The CDR3 spells CASSPRAAGSDTQYF. The CDR3, as DNA: TGTGCCAGCAGCCCCCGCGCAGCTGGGTCAGATACGCAGTATTTT. The rearrangement joins TRBV6-5 to TRBJ2-3; D unresolved. The V gene's germline CDR1 is MNHEY and CDR2 SVGAGI. V lost 6 bases, J lost 4 bases, and 17 bases lay in between. The CDR3 sequence is 15 residues long.

The chain couples TRBV6-5 to TRBJ2-7; the D gene is possibly TRBD1 (5 bases). V lost 2 bases to trimming and J lost 6 bases, with 23 bases between them. Per germline, CDR1 MNHEY and CDR2 SVGAGI. The length of the CDR3 is 17 residues. The CDR3 here is CASSYLLPVGEKGEQYF. CDR3 bases: TGTGCCAGCAGTTACCTGCTCCCCGTAGGGGAAAAGGGCGAGCAGTACTTC.

This clonotype turned up a few times. This chain joins TRBV4-3 and TRBJ2-7, with 11 nucleotides matching TRBD1. V shed 2 bases, J shed 6 bases, and the junction held 3 bases outside the gene matches. Germline CDR1 and CDR2: LGHNA and YSLEER. The CDR3 runs 14 residues. The CDR3 nucleotides are TGCGCCAGCAGCCAACGGGACAGGGGGGCCGAGCAGTACTTC. This translates into CASSQRDRGAEQYF.

The chain combines TRBV20-1 with TRBJ1-5; TRBD1 matches 9 bases. This CDR3 is 15 amino acids long. V shed 7 bases and J 8 bases; nucleotides not matched to a gene: 15. The germline V gene encodes CDR1 DFQATT and CDR2 SNEGSKA (reference sequence). As DNA, the CDR3 is TGCAGTGTAACCCTCGGACAGGGGAGAAATAAGCCCCAGCATTTT. This sequence encodes CSVTLGQGRNKPQHF.

V usage is TRBV6-1 and J usage is TRBJ2-2; tentative D call: TRBD1 (6 bases). V dropped 8 bases and J dropped 5 bases, with 18 bases sitting between them. The germline V gene has CDR1 MNHNS and CDR2 SASEGT. The CDR3 covers 15 residues. This CDR3 reads CASGSPGQPTGELFF. The CDR3, as DNA: TGTGCCAGCGGATCTCCGGGACAACCGACCGGGGAGCTGTTTTTT.

This clonotype was recorded at least ten times. Germline and junction disagree at one end, which may indicate a read error. This chain joins TRBV7-7 and TRBJ2-1, with D perhaps matching TRBD1 (6 bases). Germline V lookup: CDR1 SSHAT, CDR2 FNYEAQ (reference sequence). The CDR3 is 16 amino acids. The CDR3 sequence is CASSPLTGRPSNEQFF. The CDR3 bases are TGTGCTAGCAGCCCCCTTACAGGGCGACCCTCCAATGAGCAGTTCTTC.

The genes are TRBV20-1 and TRBJ1-5; D gene ambiguous. The V gene lost 3 bases and the J gene lost 3 bases, with 9 bases spanning the gap. The CDR3 runs to 13 residues. CDR1 is DFQATT and CDR2 is SNEGSKA in the germline V gene (reference sequence). The CDR3 region has the DNA TGCAGTGCTAGGTCCCCTGACAATCAGCCCCAGCATTTT. It specifies CSARSPDNQPQHF.

This chain connects TRBV7-2 to TRBJ2-7; tentative D call: TRBD2 (6 bases). The end of the DNA aligns better with TRBJ2-5, so the J call may be wrong. CDR1 and CDR2 (germline): SGHTA, FQGNSA. This CDR3 has 14 amino acids. The CDR3 DNA reads as TGTGCCAGCAACTTTAATGTTGGGAGGGAGACCCAGTACTTC. Translation: CASNFNVGRETQYF.

This clonotype was seen only a few times. The CDR3 is CASSLGDRSRETQYF. DNA of the CDR3: TGCGCCAGCAGCTTGGGGGACCGCTCTCGGGAGACCCAGTACTTC. The V call is TRBV5-1, the J call TRBJ2-5; perhaps D is TRBD1 or TRBD2 (5 bases each). The length of the CDR3 is 15 residues. CDR1 SGHRS and CDR2 YFSETQ come from the germline V gene. The V gene lost 0 bases and the J gene lost 5 bases, with 14 bases spanning the gap.

A few counts support this clonotype. The chain joins TRBV4-2 to TRBJ2-5; possible D gene TRBD2, 7 bases. Trimming took off 1 base at V and 0 bases at J, with 18 bases between the two ends. This CDR3 spans 18 amino acids. CDR1 and CDR2 (germline): LGHNA, YNFKEQ. The CDR3 DNA reads TGTGCCAGCAGCCAAGGGGGGGGGCAAATCATGTACCAAGAGACCCAGTACTTC. Residues: CASSQGGGQIMYQETQYF.

This clonotype occurred a few times. The rearrangement links TRBV2 to TRBJ2-2; D gene unclear. Trimming removed 6 bases from V and 7 bases from J, with 12 bases in between. The CDR3 runs to 13 residues. Germline CDR1 SNHLY, CDR2 FYNNEI. The chain's CDR3 is CASRLTFGGELFF. Here the CDR3 DNA reads TGTGCCAGCAGGCTTACGTTTGGCGGGGAGCTGTTTTTT.

The chain carries TRBV6-1 and TRBJ2-1, with 10 bases that match TRBD2. V lost 7 bases to trimming and J lost 4 bases; unmatched junction nucleotides: 7. The germline gives CDR1 MNHNS, CDR2 SASEGT. This CDR3 region has 15 residues. The CDR3 coding sequence is TGTGCCAGCACCGAAGCGGGGGGGATGTACAATGAGCAGTTCTTC. This codes for CASTEAGGMYNEQFF.

The V and J genes are TRBV3-1 and TRBJ2-1; the D gene is possibly TRBD2 (7 bases). CDR3 size: 15 residues. V gave up 0 bases and J gave up 7 bases, with 13 bases separating them. The germline gives CDR1 LGHDT, CDR2 YNNKEL (reference sequence). This chain's CDR3 is CASSQEGGGGNEQFF. For the CDR3, the DNA is TGTGCCAGCAGCCAAGAGGGGGGGGGCGGGAATGAGCAGTTCTTC.

This clonotype was observed a few times. The chain couples TRBV6-6 to TRBJ2-1; 7 bases line up with TRBD1. This CDR3 is 14 amino acids long. V dropped 6 bases and J dropped 8; count of bases not matched to a gene: 10. The V gene's germline CDR1 is MNHNY and CDR2 SVGAGI (reference sequence). The CDR3 is CASSSHDRADEQFF. The CDR3 nucleotides are TGTGCCAGCAGCTCCCACGACAGGGCGGATGAGCAGTTCTTC.

This clonotype was seen many times. The rearrangement uses TRBV9 and TRBJ2-1; tentative D call: TRBD2 (6 bases). Between the trimmed V and J ends, which lost 0 bases and 4 bases, there was a span of 11 bases. Germline CDR1 and CDR2: SGDLS and YYNGEE. The CDR3 sequence is 15 residues long. CDR3 in amino acids: CASSVGNSGYNEQFF. The CDR3 nucleotides are TGTGCCAGCAGCGTAGGTAATAGCGGTTACAATGAGCAGTTCTTC.